A single sample is the source of the 25 T cell receptor beta chains below, sequenced in a study of shared clonotypes between healthy human individuals. Generated by immunoSEQ multiplex PCR, the TCRdb table keeps only in-frame clones and is missing some. The sample includes roughly 2.4 million clones, under 97% of them seen just once. Sequencing was done on a sample of naive CD4+ T cells sorted from blood. Subset given: CD45RA+ positively selected. The receptors originated from a young man in good health.

The chain uses TRBV6-1 and TRBJ1-2; TRBD1 might be the D (5 bases). Per germline, CDR1 MNHNS and CDR2 SASEGT. The CDR3 totals 14 residues. The V and J ends lost 3 bases and 0 bases respectively, with 8 bases between them. CDR3 coding DNA: TGTGCCAGCAGTGAGGGACGTTCTAACTATGGCTACACCTTC. Translating gives CASSEGRSNYGYTF.

Only one count was recorded for this clone. CDR3 region: CASSPTGTGSSNYGYTF. The CDR3 coding sequence is TGTGCCAGCAGCCCAACGGGGACAGGCTCAAGTAACTATGGCTACACCTTC. V is TRBV7-9 and J is TRBJ1-2; 8 nucleotides match TRBD1. The junction had 12 bases not matched to a gene; V was cut back by 5 bases and J by 1 base. CDR3 length equals 17 residues. Germline V gives CDR1 SEHNR, CDR2 FQNEAQ (reference sequence).

The genes are TRBV18 and TRBJ1-1; weak D call: TRBD1 (5 bases). V gave up 3 bases and J gave up 0 bases, with 11 bases separating them. Germline V lookup: CDR1 KGHSH, CDR2 LQKENI. The CDR3 is 15 amino acids. The CDR3 sequence: CASSPIGGMNTEAFF. The DNA for the CDR3 is TGTGCCAGCTCACCCATCGGGGGGATGAACACTGAAGCTTTCTTT.

The CDR3 sequence is CASSVGTLSSYEQYF. For the CDR3, the DNA is TGTGCCAGCAGCGTAGGGACGTTGAGCTCCTACGAGCAGTACTTC. The gene calls are TRBV7-2 and TRBJ2-7; tentatively, D is TRBD1 or TRBD2 (5 bases each). There are 15 residues in the CDR3. The V and J ends lost 5 bases and 0 bases respectively, with 14 bases between them. CDR1 is SGHTA and CDR2 is FQGNSA in the germline V gene.

V gene TRBV6-5 combines with J gene TRBJ1-6; 10 bases are shared with TRBD1. The CDR3 is made up of 16 amino acids. The V and J ends lost 0 bases and 13 bases, in that order; junction bases with no gene match: 9. Germline CDR1 MNHEY, CDR2 SVGAGI. In DNA form, the CDR3 reads TGTGCCAGCAGTTACTCGACAGGGGGCGCTGGGGGGCCCCTCCACTTT. This gives the protein CASSYSTGGAGGPLHF.

The genes are TRBV18 and TRBJ1-3; no reliable D call. The CDR3 totals 15 residues. Germline values: CDR1 KGHSH, CDR2 LQKENI. Between the trimmed V and J ends, which lost 5 bases and 4 bases, there was a span of 15 bases. The DNA for the CDR3 is TGTGCCAGCTCATCCTCCGGACCGCCAGGAAACACCATATATTTT. This translates into CASSSSGPPGNTIYF.

The chain has TRBV4-1 and TRBJ1-1; no definite D call. The CDR3 runs to 15 residues. The V end was cut by 0 bases, the J end by 4 bases, with 12 bases between. From germline, CDR1 is MGHRA and CDR2 YSYEKL. The CDR3 sequence: CASSQDSPIATEAFF. CDR3 nucleotides: TGCGCCAGCAGCCAAGATAGCCCGATCGCCACTGAAGCTTTCTTT.

The rearrangement links TRBV10-3 to TRBJ1-5; TRBD1 agrees at 10 bases. CDR3 length: 15 amino acids. V shed 0 bases, J shed 7 bases, and the junction held 3 bases outside the gene matches. CDR1 is ENHRY and CDR2 is SYGVKD in the germline V gene. The DNA of the CDR3 is TGTGCCATCAGTGAGTCCGGGACAGGGGACCAGCCCCAGCATTTT. Protein product: CAISESGTGDQPQHF.

To note about this clone: Other nucleotide sequences in the sample specify the same CDR3. V gene TRBV4-1 combines with J gene TRBJ2-1; 9 nucleotides agree with TRBD1. The CDR3 extends over 15 amino acids. Per the germline V gene, CDR1 is MGHRA and CDR2 is YSYEKL. V dropped 4 bases and J dropped 2; count of bases not matched to a gene: 3. The CDR3 loop is CASSPGQGPYNEQFF. The CDR3 nucleotides are TGCGCCAGCAGCCCGGGACAGGGACCCTACAATGAGCAGTTCTTC.

The chain has TRBV19 and TRBJ2-1; D perhaps matches TRBD1 (7 bases). This CDR3 is built from 13 residues. V dropped 7 bases and J dropped 4 bases, with 11 bases sitting between them. Germline V gene data show CDR1 as LNHDA and CDR2 as SQIVND (reference sequence). CDR3 protein: CASKEGAYNEQFF. The CDR3 DNA follows: TGTGCCAGTAAGGAGGGGGCGTACAATGAGCAGTTCTTC.

J is TRBJ2-2 and V is TRBV10-2; maybe TRBD2 (6 bases). CDR1 is WSHSY, CDR2 SAAADI, per germline. This CDR3 has 14 residues. V lost 7 bases, J lost 4 bases, and 13 bases lay in between. CDR3: CASTERVATGELFF. The CDR3 bases are TGCGCCAGCACCGAGCGGGTTGCCACCGGGGAGCTGTTTTTT.

A few counts support this clone. The chain employs TRBV6-6 and TRBJ1-3; TRBD1 matches 7 bases. The germline CDR1 and CDR2 sequences are MNHNY and SVGAGI (reference sequence). The CDR3 sequence is 15 residues long. J lost 2 bases, V lost 4 bases, and 5 bases had no gene match. The CDR3 loop reads CASSFSGTAGNTIYF. The DNA for the CDR3 is TGTGCCAGCAGTTTCTCCGGGACAGCTGGAAACACCATATATTTT.

The rearrangement links TRBV5-1 to TRBJ2-1; 13 bases agree with TRBD2. Germline V gives CDR1 SGHRS, CDR2 YFSETQ. Trimming at V came to 5 bases and at J to 10 bases, leaving 18 bases not matched to a gene. The CDR3 has 18 amino acids. The CDR3 DNA is TGCGCCAGCAGTTTAATCCCTCCGGGACTAGCGGGAAGTGGGGAGCAGTTCTTC. Its protein is CASSLIPPGLAGSGEQFF.

The genes are TRBV25-1 and TRBJ1-2; maybe TRBD1 (5 bases). This CDR3 is built from 16 residues. Germline CDR1 MGHDK, CDR2 SYGVNS. V lost 4 bases to trimming and J lost 2 bases, with 17 bases between them. This CDR3 reads CASSVQTAGPNYGYTF. CDR3 coding DNA: TGTGCCAGCAGTGTTCAGACAGCGGGCCCCAACTATGGCTACACCTTC.

The chain recombines TRBV30 with TRBJ2-1; 11 nucleotides line up with TRBD1. The CDR3 totals 15 residues. V shed 1 base and J 13 bases; nucleotides not matched to a gene: 12. Looked up from germline, CDR1 is GTSNPN and CDR2 is SVGIG (reference sequence). The CDR3 sequence is CAWSEGYRTGGFQFF. The CDR3 bases are TGTGCCTGGAGTGAAGGGTATCGGACAGGGGGCTTTCAGTTCTTC. Full variable domain (outside the CDR3, taken from reference TRBV30 and TRBJ2-1): SQTIHQWPATLVQPVGSPLSLECTVEGTSNPNLYWYRQAAGRGLQLLFYSVGIGQISSEVPQNLSASRPQDRQFILSSKKLLLSDSGFYLCAWSEGYRTGGFQFFGPGTRLTVL.

The chain links TRBV28 to TRBJ1-1; D gene ambiguous. Germline V gene lookup returns CDR1 MDHEN and CDR2 SYDVKM. With 2 bases removed from V and 7 bases from J, the gap between germline ends came to 8 bases. CDR3 length equals 12 residues. CDR3 loop: CASSLNHLEAFF. In nucleotides, the CDR3 is TGTGCCAGCAGTTTAAATCACCTTGAAGCTTTCTTT.

This clone has just a few counts. The CDR3 spells CASTPQGTSNQPQHF. In DNA form, the CDR3 reads TGTGCCAGTACTCCACAGGGAACGAGCAATCAGCCCCAGCATTTT. The rearrangement links TRBV19 to TRBJ1-5; D may be TRBD1 (6 bases). The V end was cut by 7 bases, the J end by 1 base, with 14 bases between. The CDR3 runs 15 residues. The germline V gene encodes CDR1 LNHDA and CDR2 SQIVND (reference sequence).

V gene TRBV28 combines with J gene TRBJ2-5, with 16 positions matching TRBD2. This CDR3 region has 18 residues. Germline V gene sequence: CDR1 MDHEN, CDR2 SYDVKM. V gave up 3 bases and J gave up 4 bases; unmatched junction bases: 8. The CDR3 DNA follows: TGTGCCAGCAGTTTGGGACTAGCGGGGGGGCCTAAAATAGAGACCCAGTACTTC. Encoded protein: CASSLGLAGGPKIETQYF.

Turning to this clone: Other DNA sequences in this sample translate to the same CDR3. The gene calls are TRBV18 and TRBJ2-2; D is unclear. CDR3 length equals 12 residues. Germline V gene data show CDR1 as KGHSH and CDR2 as LQKENI. Between the trimmed V and J ends, which lost 2 bases and 5 bases, there was a span of 3 bases. DNA for the CDR3: TGTGCCAGCTCACCAGGGACCGGGGAGCTGTTTTTT. Translated: CASSPGTGELFF.

The J gene is TRBJ1-1, the V gene TRBV4-1; a possible D gene is TRBD1 (6 bases). CDR3 length equals 12 residues. The V and J ends lost 1 base and 9 bases respectively, with 9 bases between them. Germline V gives CDR1 MGHRA, CDR2 YSYEKL. DNA for the CDR3: TGCGCCAGCAGCCAAGTAACAGGGAAAGCTTTCTTT. Protein product: CASSQVTGKAFF.

Worth noting for this clone: Other DNA sequences in this sample translate to the same CDR3. The chain employs TRBV2 and TRBJ2-7; 15 bases agree with TRBD2. Trimming removed 6 bases from V and 4 bases from J; junction bases left unmatched: 4. The germline gives CDR1 SNHLY, CDR2 FYNNEI. CDR3 length: 15 residues. The chain's CDR3 is CASSDGLAGGYEQYF. CDR3 coding DNA: TGTGCCAGCAGCGACGGACTAGCGGGGGGGTACGAGCAGTACTTC.

The chain uses TRBV20-1 and TRBJ1-2; D is undetermined. The CDR3 extends over 9 amino acids. Germline V gives CDR1 DFQATT, CDR2 SNEGSKA (reference sequence). CDR3 residues: CKVNYGYTF. In DNA form, the CDR3 reads TGCAAGGTTAACTATGGCTACACCTTC.

CDR3 sequence reads: CASSRWGEPNTGELFF. The CDR3 DNA follows: TGTGCCAGCAGCCGTTGGGGGGAACCGAACACCGGGGAGCTGTTTTTT. The genes are TRBV9 and TRBJ2-2; a weak D match, TRBD2 (6 bases). CDR3 size: 16 residues. CDR1 and CDR2 from the germline V gene are SGDLS and YYNGEE. V was clipped by 4 bases and J by 0 bases, with 13 bases between them.

V usage is TRBV30 and J usage is TRBJ1-1; 7 bases map to TRBD1. The germline V gene has CDR1 GTSNPN and CDR2 SVGIG (reference sequence). The V segment lost 7 bases and the J segment 1 base; nucleotides outside the gene matches: 6. The CDR3 totals 13 residues. The CDR3 DNA sequence: TGTGCCTCGCACAGGGGCCCGAACACTGAAGCTTTCTTT. This encodes CASHRGPNTEAFF.

This sequence joins TRBV14 and TRBJ1-1; 7 nucleotides agree with TRBD1. With V trimmed by 6 bases and J by 0 bases, 7 bases remained unmatched. Germline V gene sequence: CDR1 SGHDN, CDR2 FVKESK. The CDR3 is made up of 15 amino acids. The CDR3 loop reads CASRRQGGMNTEAFF. The CDR3 DNA reads TGTGCCAGCAGGAGACAGGGAGGGATGAACACTGAAGCTTTCTTT.